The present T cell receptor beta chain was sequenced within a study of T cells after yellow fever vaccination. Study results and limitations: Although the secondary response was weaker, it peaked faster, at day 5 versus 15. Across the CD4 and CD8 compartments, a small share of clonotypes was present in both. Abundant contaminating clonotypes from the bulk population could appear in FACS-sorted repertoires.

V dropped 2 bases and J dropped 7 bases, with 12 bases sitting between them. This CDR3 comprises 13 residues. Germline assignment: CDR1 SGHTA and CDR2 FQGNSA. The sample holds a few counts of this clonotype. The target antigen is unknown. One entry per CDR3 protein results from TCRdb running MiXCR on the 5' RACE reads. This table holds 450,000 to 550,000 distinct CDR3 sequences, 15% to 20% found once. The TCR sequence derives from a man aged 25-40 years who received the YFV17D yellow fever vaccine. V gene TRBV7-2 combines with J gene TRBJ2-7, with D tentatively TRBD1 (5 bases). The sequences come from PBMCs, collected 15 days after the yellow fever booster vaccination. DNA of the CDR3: TGTGCCAGCAGCTTAACGACAGTCCTGGAGCAGTACTTC. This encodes CASSLTTVLEQYF.